This TCR beta chain was documented in a study of blood T cells in healthy people across ages. Only a few counts were recorded for this clonotype. Together with a sample-barcoded 5' primer, a J-beta primer mix was included in a second PCR lasting roughly 6 to 12 cycles. Each cDNA molecule carried a tag from a template-switch adaptor that contained 12 random nucleotides. TCRdb reprocessed the 5' RACE reads via MiXCR and lists one record per CDR3 protein. Here the sample spans roughly 680,000 distinct CDR3 sequences, around 20% being singletons. Isolating PBMCs gave at least 6.5 million of these cells per sample. Sequenced: blood. The receptor was derived from a man between 65 and 85 years old in good health.

The CDR3 DNA reads TGTGCCAGCAGCTCTCTGTTGGCCCAAGAGACCCAGTACTTC. Residues: CASSSLLAQETQYF. This rearrangement joins TRBV5-5 to TRBJ2-5; D remains unclear. The V end lost 3 bases, the J end lost 1 base, and 10 bases lay between the germline ends. CDR3 length: 14 residues. Per the germline V gene, CDR1 is SGHKS and CDR2 is YYEKEE (reference sequence).